A single sample is the source of the 29 T cell receptor beta chains below, sequenced in a study of shared clonotypes between healthy human individuals. Clones were sequenced by immunoSEQ multiplex PCR, and TCRdb holds only the in-frame ones, with some missing. This table holds about 710,000 clones, more than 70% found once. The source material was memory CD4+ T cells sorted from blood. Subset denoted: CD45RA-negative fraction. Receptor source: a woman aged 30 to 39 in good health.

This sequence joins TRBV5-1 and TRBJ2-1; 13 nucleotides line up with TRBD2. Germline loops: CDR1 SGHRS, CDR2 YFSETQ. V lost 5 bases and J lost 7; bases outside the gene matches: 6. The CDR3 spans 15 residues. The CDR3 nucleotides read TGCGCCAGCAGTTCCGGGACTAGCGGGAAAAATGAGCAGTTCTTC. It is translated as CASSSGTSGKNEQFF.

This clone was seen a few times. V usage is TRBV16 and J usage is TRBJ1-2; D uncertain. Germline V gene lookup returns CDR1 KGHSY and CDR2 FQNENV. V was cut by 0 bases and J by 8 bases, with 4 bases left in between. This CDR3 is built from 11 residues. This chain's CDR3 is CASSQSGGYTF. In DNA form, the CDR3 reads TGTGCCAGCAGCCAATCGGGCGGCTACACCTTC.

CDR3 sequence: CASSGTRTQHF. CDR3 coding DNA: TGTGCCAGCAGTGGAACTAGGACCCAGCATTTT. The chain carries TRBV6-1 and TRBJ1-5; D gene uncertain. The CDR3 runs 11 residues. Germline values: CDR1 MNHNS, CDR2 SASEGT. Between the trimmed V and J ends, which lost 4 bases and 11 bases, there was a span of 9 bases.

The chain employs TRBV19 and TRBJ1-2; weak D call: TRBD1 (5 bases). Germline V lookup: CDR1 LNHDA, CDR2 SQIVND (reference sequence). CDR3 length equals 13 residues. V was shortened by 6 bases and J by 2 bases, with 10 bases between the two germline ends. CDR3 in amino acids: CASSLWGNYGYTF. The CDR3, as DNA: TGTGCCAGTAGCCTATGGGGGAACTATGGCTACACCTTC. Filled out from reference TRBV19 and TRBJ1-2, the complete variable domain reads DGGITQSPKYLFRKEGQNVTLSCEQNLNHDAMYWYRQDPGQGLRLIYYSQIVNDFQKGDIAEGYSVSREKKESFPLTVTSAQKNPTAFYLCASSLWGNYGYTFGSGTRLTVV.

The CDR3 sequence is CASSTGDRTIHEQYF. CDR3 DNA: TGCGCCAGCAGCACCGGGGACAGAACTATACACGAGCAGTACTTC. The chain combines TRBV5-1 with TRBJ2-7; 7 bases agree with TRBD1. The CDR3 is 15 residues long. Germline CDR1 and CDR2: SGHRS and YFSETQ. V dropped 4 bases and J dropped 5; count of bases not matched to a gene: 12. Full variable domain (rest looked up from reference TRBV5-1 and TRBJ2-7): KAGVTQTPRYLIKTRGQQVTLSCSPISGHRSVSWYQQTPGQGLQFLFEYFSETQRNKGNFPGRFSGRQFSNSRSEMNVSTLELGDSALYLCASSTGDRTIHEQYFGPGTRLTVT.

The V call is TRBV7-6, the J call TRBJ2-7, with unresolved D. The CDR3 runs 13 residues. The germline V gene encodes CDR1 SGHVS and CDR2 FNYEAQ. V lost 1 base and J 3 bases, leaving 7 bases between the germline ends. The chain's CDR3 is CASSLGQHYEQYF. CDR3 bases: TGTGCCAGCAGCTTAGGGCAGCACTACGAGCAGTACTTC.

This clone has only a few counts. The sample contains more than one DNA sequence encoding this CDR3. The chain has TRBV5-1 and TRBJ1-5; D unclear. V lost 4 bases and J 4 bases, leaving 12 bases between the germline ends. CDR1 and CDR2 (germline): SGHRS, YFSETQ. There are 14 residues in the CDR3. The CDR3: CASSPGDGNQPQHF. CDR3 sequence (DNA): TGCGCCAGCAGCCCGGGCGATGGAAATCAGCCCCAGCATTTT.

In regard to this clone: Other DNA sequences in the same sample also yield this CDR3. V gene TRBV4-2 combines with J gene TRBJ1-1, with TRBD1 as a possible D gene (6 bases). Trimming removed 2 bases from V and 2 bases from J, with 12 bases in between. The germline V gene encodes CDR1 LGHNA and CDR2 YNFKEQ. The CDR3 contains 15 residues. CDR3 nucleotide sequence: TGTGCCAGCAGCCAACCCGGACAGCGTAACACTGAAGCTTTCTTT. Encoded protein: CASSQPGQRNTEAFF.

Worth noting for this clone: Other DNA sequences in the sample encode the same CDR3. The chain combines TRBV5-1 with TRBJ1-5; tentative D call: TRBD1 (5 bases). The ends were cut back, 4 bases at V and 2 bases at J, with 10 bases in the middle. CDR3 size: 14 residues. The germline CDR1 and CDR2 sequences are SGHRS and YFSETQ. The CDR3 nucleotides read TGCGCCAGCAGCCTGGGGGACGGCAATCAGCCCCAGCATTTT. Protein product: CASSLGDGNQPQHF.

The chain is built from TRBV5-8 and TRBJ2-2; 14 nucleotides line up with TRBD2. CDR3 size: 19 residues. V shed 4 bases and J 3 bases; nucleotides not matched to a gene: 11. The germline gives CDR1 SGHTS, CDR2 YDEGEE. The DNA of the CDR3 is TGTGCCAGCAGCGCCCCGGGACTAGCGGGAGCTTGGGACACCGGGGAGCTGTTTTTT. Protein sequence: CASSAPGLAGAWDTGELFF.

This clone appeared once. The rearrangement joins TRBV11-1 to TRBJ2-7; D possibly corresponds to TRBD2 (5 bases). CDR1 and CDR2 (germline): SGHAT, FQDESV (reference sequence). This CDR3 comprises 14 residues. V lost 4 bases and J lost 1, with 11 bases in between. CDR3 in amino acids: CASSSARGSYEQYF. As DNA, the CDR3 is TGTGCCAGCAGCTCCGCTCGGGGATCCTACGAGCAGTACTTC.

This chain links TRBV5-1 with TRBJ2-5; the D gene is possibly TRBD1 (5 bases). Trimming removed 1 base from V and 3 bases from J, with 7 bases in between. Germline CDR1 is SGHRS and CDR2 is YFSETQ. This CDR3 spans 13 amino acids. CDR3 coding DNA: TGCGCCAGCAGCTTGAGCAGGGAAGAGACCCAGTACTTC. This sequence encodes CASSLSREETQYF.

The chain's CDR3 is CASSEAGPGGGQGEQYF. Here the CDR3 DNA reads TGTGCCAGCAGTGAAGCAGGTCCGGGCGGCGGTCAAGGCGAGCAGTACTTC. The J gene is TRBJ2-5, the V gene TRBV6-1; D remains ambiguous. The DNA end favors TRBJ2-7, so the J call may be wrong. The CDR3 extends over 17 amino acids. Per germline, CDR1 MNHNS and CDR2 SASEGT.

This clone occurred a few times. The chain links TRBV28 to TRBJ1-3, with TRBD1 matching 11 bases. CDR3 length: 18 residues. V lost 5 bases, J lost 0 bases, and 9 bases stayed unmatched. Germline-derived CDR1 and CDR2 are MDHEN and SYDVKM. The CDR3 sequence: CASSRRDRGFASGNTIYF. The CDR3 region has the DNA TGTGCCAGCAGTCGCCGGGACAGGGGGTTTGCCTCTGGAAACACCATATATTTT.

This chain uses TRBV5-1 with TRBJ2-7, with TRBD1 matching over 8 bases. The J segment lost 1 base and the V segment lost 6 bases, leaving 9 bases of the junction unmatched. CDR3 length: 15 residues. Per germline, CDR1 SGHRS and CDR2 YFSETQ. The CDR3 reads CASTSYRGTSYEQYF. The CDR3 DNA sequence: TGCGCCAGCACATCGTACAGGGGGACGTCCTACGAGCAGTACTTC.

This clone rates as medium-sized. The chain couples TRBV13 to TRBJ2-7, with 7 bases that match TRBD2. The germline gives CDR1 PRHDT, CDR2 FYEKMQ (reference sequence). V dropped 4 bases and J dropped 1; count of bases not matched to a gene: 10. The CDR3 runs 16 residues. CDR3 DNA sequence: TGTGCCAGCAGCTCGCCCTTGGCGGGGGAGTCCTACGAGCAGTACTTC. It yields the protein CASSSPLAGESYEQYF.

V and J are TRBV27 and TRBJ1-4, with a tentative D call TRBD1 (6 bases). CDR1 is MNHEY and CDR2 is SMNVEV in the germline V gene (reference sequence). This CDR3 is built from 15 residues. Trimming removed 2 bases at V and 5 bases at J, with 12 bases between. The CDR3 loop reads CASSLVRGGNEKLFF. The CDR3 DNA sequence: TGTGCCAGCAGTTTAGTGAGGGGGGGGAATGAAAAACTGTTTTTT.

V is TRBV2 and J is TRBJ2-1, with a possible D match to TRBD2 (6 bases). Trimming took off 1 base at V and 8 bases at J, with 12 bases between the two ends. The CDR3 is made up of 14 amino acids. The germline gives CDR1 SNHLY, CDR2 FYNNEI. CDR3 in amino acids: CASSEGTTSHEQFF. The DNA of the CDR3 is TGTGCCAGCAGTGAAGGGACTACATCGCATGAGCAGTTCTTC.

The chain carries TRBV28 and TRBJ2-3; D possibly corresponds to TRBD1 (5 bases). This CDR3 region has 15 residues. The V gene lost 6 bases and the J gene lost 0 bases, with 13 bases spanning the gap. Germline V gene lookup returns CDR1 MDHEN and CDR2 SYDVKM. CDR3 nucleotides: TGTGCCAGCAGGCTCGGACAACTTAGCACAGATACGCAGTATTTT. Protein sequence: CASRLGQLSTDTQYF.

This chain links TRBV28 with TRBJ1-1, with D hard to call. V was clipped by 5 bases and J by 1 base, with 11 bases between them. This CDR3 spans 14 amino acids. CDR1 and CDR2 (germline): MDHEN, SYDVKM. The CDR3 DNA follows: TGTGCCAGCAGTGCCCTATGGAGGAACACTGAAGCTTTCTTT. It codes for CASSALWRNTEAFF.

The J gene is TRBJ2-2, the V gene TRBV5-4; a possible D gene is TRBD1 (5 bases). V was cut by 5 bases and J by 1 base, with 9 bases left in between. This CDR3 has 14 amino acids. Germline V CDR1 and CDR2: SGHNT, YYREEE (reference sequence). Written as DNA, the CDR3 is TGTGCCAGCAGGGACACAAGGAACACCGGGGAGCTGTTTTTT. Translating it yields CASRDTRNTGELFF.

V usage is TRBV2 and J usage is TRBJ2-7; 9 positions agree with TRBD2. Per germline, CDR1 SNHLY and CDR2 FYNNEI. With 4 bases clipped from V and 3 bases from J, the junction kept 4 bases outside the gene matches. This CDR3 has 14 amino acids. The CDR3 here is CASSGRTSDYEQYF. In DNA form, the CDR3 reads TGTGCCAGCAGTGGGCGGACTAGCGACTACGAGCAGTACTTC.

V is TRBV5-4 and J is TRBJ1-4; tentatively, D is TRBD1 (6 bases). The CDR3 has 15 residues. CDR1 is SGHNT and CDR2 is YYREEE in the germline V gene (reference sequence). V lost 4 bases, J lost 3 bases, and 13 bases lay in between. The CDR3 sequence: CASSLQGLSNEKLFF. In DNA form, the CDR3 reads TGTGCCAGCAGCCTACAGGGTCTGTCTAATGAAAAACTGTTTTTT.

The CDR3 bases are TGTGCCACCAGCAGAGATCGGGGTCCCGGGGAGCTGTTTTTT. This gives the protein CATSRDRGPGELFF. The chain is built from TRBV15 and TRBJ2-2; a possible D gene is TRBD2 (5 bases). The length of the CDR3 is 14 residues. Germline V gives CDR1 LNHNV, CDR2 YYDKDF (reference sequence). V lost 0 bases and J 6 bases, leaving 8 bases between the germline ends.

The chain couples TRBV5-1 to TRBJ1-1; 9 bases are a match to TRBD1. Germline CDR1 and CDR2: SGHRS and YFSETQ. The length of the CDR3 is 14 residues. Germline trimming cut 4 bases from V and 4 bases from J; bases unmatched to any gene: 5. CDR3 sequence reads: CASSDQQGATEAFF. CDR3 nucleotides: TGCGCCAGCAGCGATCAACAGGGGGCCACTGAAGCTTTCTTT.

This sequence joins TRBV7-2 and TRBJ1-5; D is uncertain. V was shortened by 3 bases and J by 1 base, with 10 bases between the two germline ends. The germline CDR1 and CDR2 sequences are SGHTA and FQGNSA. CDR3 length equals 15 residues. CDR3: CASSFSAGSNQPQHF. In nucleotides, the CDR3 is TGTGCCAGCAGCTTTAGTGCGGGAAGCAATCAGCCCCAGCATTTT. Full variable domain (outside the CDR3, taken from reference TRBV7-2 and TRBJ1-5): GAGVSQSPSNKVTEKGKDVELRCDPISGHTALYWYRQSLGQGLEFLIYFQGNSAPDKSGLPSDRFSAERTGGSVSTLTIQRTQQEDSAVYLCASSFSAGSNQPQHFGDGTRLSIL.

This clone was found a few times. The V gene is TRBV7-2, the J gene TRBJ2-1; no definite D call. The CDR3 totals 13 residues. Trimming shortened V by 5 bases and J by 8 bases, and 13 bases separated the two germline ends. The germline CDR1 and CDR2 sequences are SGHTA and FQGNSA. Here the CDR3 DNA reads TGTGCCAGCAGCAGGCGGATGAGCGATGAGCAGTTCTTC. Translated: CASSRRMSDEQFF.

This clone was observed a handful of times. Relative to the germline gene, one junction end is altered; a read error may explain this. The chain links TRBV7-9 to TRBJ1-2; D perhaps matches TRBD1 (5 bases). This CDR3 has 13 amino acids. From germline, CDR1 is SEHNR and CDR2 FQNEAQ (reference sequence). This chain's CDR3 is CASSGAGNYGYTF. In DNA form, the CDR3 reads TGTGCCAGCAGTGGGGCGGGGAACTACGGCTACACCTTC.

V usage is TRBV13 and J usage is TRBJ2-2, with 12 bases identical to TRBD2. J gave up 3 bases and V 5 bases, and 7 bases lay outside the gene matches. From germline, CDR1 is PRHDT and CDR2 FYEKMQ (reference sequence). The CDR3 runs to 17 residues. CDR3 in amino acids: CASSPYRLAGDTGELFF. CDR3 in DNA: TGTGCCAGCAGCCCTTATCGACTAGCGGGAGACACCGGGGAGCTGTTTTTT.